This TCR beta chain came from a study of T cell responses to AZD1222 COVID-19 vaccine. Study findings and constraints: After two AZD1222 doses, spike-specific TCR breadth and depth rose versus day 0. Targeting of unmutated variant regions was reportedly seen in nearly half of spike-specific TCRs. Clonal diversity was possibly underestimated, and the donors were mostly white British, with more females. It was only a handful of AZD1222 recipients who were seropositive at baseline.

The table came from immunoSEQ multiplex PCR; TCRdb's copy has only in-frame clones and leaves some out. The sample consists of more than 50,000 clones, 79% of them appearing once. On this clone itself: Its specificity is unknown.

CDR1 and CDR2 from the germline V gene are SGHTA and FQGNSA. Trimming shortened V by 3 bases and J by 2 bases, and 9 bases separated the two germline ends. The CDR3 consists of 14 residues. The specimen comprised peripheral blood, sampled on day 0 of MenACWY control vaccination. The chain joins TRBV7-2 to TRBJ2-3; D not resolved. This receptor was obtained from an adult in good health. In nucleotides, the CDR3 is TGTGCCAGCAGCTTGGGTTACATCACAGATACGCAGTATTTT. It is translated as CASSLGYITDTQYF.